This is a list of T cell receptor beta chains from one sample in a study of early T cells in non-severe SARS-CoV-2 infection. One entry per CDR3 protein, called by TCRdb with MiXCR from the 5' RACE reads. The sample carries under 70,000 distinct CDR3 sequences, roughly 13% recorded once. Sequenced material: whole blood. All receptors derive from an adult who was a healthcare worker with PCR-confirmed SARS-CoV-2 infection or an uninfected control (not recorded which). Both conserved end residues are part of each CDR3. The D gene is left open where the match is weak. Not every row has a clone size; where given, it reads once, few, many or a size class.

TRBV11-2	TRBJ2-3	NA	TRBD2	TGTGCCAGCAGCCAAAGCGGGGGGGCGTTAGATACGCAGTATTTT	CASSQSGGALDTQYF
TRBV4-1	TRBJ1-5	NA	NA	TGCGCCAGCAGCCAAGCTCCGGGACGGGACAATCAGCCCCAGCATTTT	CASSQAPGRDNQPQHF
TRBV10-2	TRBJ2-3	many	NA	TGCGCCAGCAGTGAGTCGTTCACAGATACGCAGTATTTT	CASSESFTDTQYF
TRBV7-2	TRBJ2-1	few	NA	TGTGCCAGCAGCTTAGCCAGGGGCGGCAATGAGCAGTTCTTC	CASSLARGGNEQFF
TRBV7-8	TRBJ2-2	few	NA	TGTGCCAGCAGCTTAGAGGACGTAATCACCGGGGAGCTGTTTTTT	CASSLEDVITGELFF
TRBV9	TRBJ1-2	many	TRBD1	TGTGCCAGCAGCGGAGGACAGGGTGGTAACTATGGCTACACCTTC	CASSGGQGGNYGYTF
TRBV12-3/TRBV12-4	TRBJ1-2	many	NA	TGTGCCAGCACCATCGGAGCAGGCTATGGCTACACCTTC	CASTIGAGYGYTF
TRBV7-9	TRBJ2-1	NA	TRBD1	TGTGCCGGCAGCTTCGGCGGGACAGGGGGCTTGCCCACCTACAATGAGCAGTTCTTC	CAGSFGGTGGLPTYNEQFF
TRBV5-6	TRBJ1-1	NA	NA	TGTGCCAGCAGCTTTGTAACACTGAACACTGAAGCTTTCTTT	CASSFVTLNTEAFF
TRBV7-9	TRBJ2-1	NA	NA	TGTGCCAGCAGCTTAATGTCTAGGGGGGATGAGCAGTTCTTC	CASSLMSRGDEQFF
TRBV20-1	TRBJ1-2	few	NA	TGCAGTGCTAGAGATTCGGCAGGGGCGGGCTACACCTTC	CSARDSAGAGYTF
TRBV28	TRBJ1-2	few	NA	TGTGCCAGCAGTTGGGCAGCAAACTATGGCTACACCTTC	CASSWAANYGYTF
TRBV12-3/TRBV12-4	TRBJ1-5	NA	TRBD1	TGTGCCAGCAGAGAGGGGACAGGTTATAACCAGCCCCAGCATTTT	CASREGTGYNQPQHF
TRBV4-1	TRBJ2-1	NA	NA	TGCGCCAGCAGCCAAGATTTGCAGGTTAGGAATGAGCAGTTCTTC	CASSQDLQVRNEQFF
TRBV23-1	TRBJ2-7	few	TRBD1	TGCGCCAGCAGTCATTTTGACAGGGCGAGCTCCTACGAGCAGTACTTC	CASSHFDRASSYEQYF
TRBV12-3/TRBV12-4	TRBJ1-1	few	NA	TGTGCCAGCAGTTTAGTTTTCTCGGACACTGAAGCTTTCTTT	CASSLVFSDTEAFF
TRBV7-2	TRBJ2-2	few	TRBD2	TGTGCCAGCAGCCCCGTGCAGCTAGCGGGAGGCCTCACCACCGGGGAGCTGTTTTTT	CASSPVQLAGGLTTGELFF
TRBV29-1	TRBJ2-7	NA	TRBD2	TGCAGCGTTTTTCGGGGGGAATACGAGCAGTACTTC	CSVFRGEYEQYF
TRBV4-1	TRBJ2-7	few	NA	TGCGCCAGCAGACAGATGGTGGCCGGGACCTATCCGTACGAGCAGTACTTC	CASRQMVAGTYPYEQYF
TRBV12-3/TRBV12-4	TRBJ1-5	few	NA	TGTGCCAGCACCCGCGGAAATAGCAATCAGCCCCAGCATTTT	CASTRGNSNQPQHF
TRBV6-5	TRBJ2-7	few	NA	TGTGCCAGCAGTTACTTGGGTGGTGAGCAGTACTTC	CASSYLGGEQYF
TRBV20-1	TRBJ1-5	many	NA	TGCAGTGCTAGGGTCAGGGGCCTGGGTCAGCCCCAGCATTTT	CSARVRGLGQPQHF
TRBV2	TRBJ1-1	many	NA	TGTGCCAGCAGAGCGACAGTGAACTTCATGAACACTGAAGCTTTCTTT	CASRATVNFMNTEAFF
TRBV5-6	TRBJ2-2	NA	NA	TGTGCCAGCAGCCCCCGCCCCCCCCAGGGGAAGGCCGGGGAGCTGTTTTTT	CASSPRPPQGKAGELFF
TRBV7-2	TRBJ2-3	many	NA	TGTGCCAGCAGCTTAGGGGTCGACAGGAGGGAGACAGATACGCAGTATTTT	CASSLGVDRRETDTQYF
TRBV18	TRBJ1-4	NA	NA	TGTGCCAGCTCACCACAACGTCCCGGGACGTTTGAAAAACTGTTTTTT	CASSPQRPGTFEKLFF
TRBV12-3/TRBV12-4	TRBJ1-6	many	TRBD1	TGTGCCAGCAGTCCGGGACAGGGGAGGAGCTCACCCCTCCACTTT	CASSPGQGRSSPLHF
TRBV24-1	TRBJ2-1	few	NA	TGTGCCACCAGTGACGGAGGGGGGGCCTACAATGAGCAGTTCTTC	CATSDGGGAYNEQFF
TRBV12-5	TRBJ2-7	NA	NA	TGTGCTAGTGGTTTGGGGGGACGAGAGCAGTACTTC	CASGLGGREQYF
TRBV7-9	TRBJ1-6	NA	NA	TGTGCCAGCAGCCCACAGAATAATTCACCCCTCCACTTT	CASSPQNNSPLHF
TRBV29-1	TRBJ1-3	few	NA	TGCAGCTCATCCTTCGGTGGAAACACCATATATTTT	CSSSFGGNTIYF
TRBV12-3/TRBV12-4	TRBJ2-4	few	NA	TGTGCCAGCAGCCCCGGACAGTTAGCCAAAAACATTCAGTACTTC	CASSPGQLAKNIQYF
TRBV10-3	TRBJ2-7	few	TRBD2	TGTGCCATCAGCGGAGTCGGGTTAGCGGGAGTTAGCGAGCAGTACTTC	CAISGVGLAGVSEQYF
TRBV5-1	TRBJ1-1	NA	NA	TGCGCCAGCAGCTTGGGAAGGGAGAACACTGAAGCTTTCTTT	CASSLGRENTEAFF
TRBV9	TRBJ2-4	NA	TRBD2	TGTGCCAGCAGCGTAGGACTAGCGGCCAAAAACATTCAGTACTTC	CASSVGLAAKNIQYF
TRBV7-6	TRBJ2-6	medium-sized	NA	TGTGCCAGCGCTCCTCCGGGACCCTCTGGGGCCAACGTCCTGACTTTC	CASAPPGPSGANVLTF
TRBV6-2/TRBV6-3	TRBJ1-2	many	TRBD1	TGTGCCAGCACCTTACAGGTTGTAGGGGGCGACGGCTACACCTTC	CASTLQVVGGDGYTF
TRBV5-1	TRBJ2-1	many	NA	TGCGCCAGCAGCTTCGACGGCTACAATGAGCAGTTCTTC	CASSFDGYNEQFF
TRBV2	TRBJ2-1	many	TRBD2	TGTGCCAGCAGGGCGAGCGGGGGGAACAATGAGCAGTTCTTC	CASRASGGNNEQFF
TRBV29-1	TRBJ2-1	few	NA	TGCAGCGTTGAAGATGCGGGGAGCTCCTACAATGAGCAGTTCTTC	CSVEDAGSSYNEQFF
TRBV7-9	TRBJ1-1	many	TRBD1	TGTGCCAGCAGAGAACTCCGGGACAGTGAAGCTTTCTTT	CASRELRDSEAFF
TRBV7-9	TRBJ2-7	many	NA	TGTGCCAGCAGGGAATCAGGCGGGAACGAGCAGTACTTC	CASRESGGNEQYF